The 4 T cell receptor beta chains below come from one sample, sequenced in a study of shared clonotypes between healthy human individuals (TCRdb year 2020). CD8 naive samples were obtained by positive selection for CCR7 among CD45RO-negative cells, yielding a CD45RA+CCR7+ population from which TemRA cells were excluded. The library was produced with the immunoSEQ multiplex PCR assay. This is the immuneACCESS table as TCRdb keeps it, with only in-frame sequences that have V and J called. A part of the clones is gone; compared with another copy, unresolved V genes explain less than half, and the rest is unexplained. In this sample the table shows hundreds of thousands of clones, approximately 96% of which occur a single time. Roughly 0.12% of the sample is taken by the ten largest. Sequenced material: naive CD8+ T cells sorted from blood. The cell subset or site label corresponds to: CD45RA+CCR7+. These receptors were obtained from a woman aged 25 to 39 in good health.

This clone was seen just once. V is TRBV23-1 and J is TRBJ1-4; 7 bases are shared with TRBD1. TRBV23-1 counts as an open reading frame of uncertain function. This CDR3 has 20 amino acids. The trim removed 6 bases at V and 3 bases at J, leaving 22 bases unmatched. The DNA of the CDR3 is TGCGCCAGCAGGCACCTAGTCCGGGACAGCCAGTTACGGGCTAATGAAAAACTGTTTTTT. Protein: CASRHLVRDSQLRANEKLFF.

The chain is built from TRBV28 and TRBJ1-4, with 12 bases lining up with TRBD1. The CDR3 length is 17 residues. The ends lost 5 bases at V and 5 bases at J; junction bases unmatched: 9. The germline gives CDR1 MDHEN, CDR2 SYDVKM. CDR3 in amino acids: CASSSFGTGGLNEKLFF. The CDR3 DNA sequence: TGTGCCAGCAGTAGCTTCGGGACAGGGGGCCTCAATGAAAAACTGTTTTTT.

The V gene is TRBV13, the J gene TRBJ2-3; 11 bases align to TRBD2. The CDR3 covers 14 residues. CDR1 is PRHDT and CDR2 is FYEKMQ in the germline V gene (reference sequence). Trimming took 3 bases from V and 7 from J; bases not matched to a gene: 3. The CDR3, as DNA: TGTGCCAGCAGCTTTAGCGGGAGGGTTAATACGCAGTATTTT. Its translation is CASSFSGRVNTQYF. The complete variable domain, with remaining parts taken from reference TRBV13 and TRBJ2-3, reads AAGVIQSPRHLIKEKRETATLKCYPIPRHDTVYWYQQGPGQDPQFLISFYEKMQSDKGSIPDRFSAQQFSDYHSELNMSSLELGDSALYFCASSFSGRVNTQYFGPGTRLTVL.

V and J are TRBV10-3 and TRBJ1-1, with 9 positions matching TRBD1. V lost 4 bases and J lost 4; bases outside the gene matches: 10. The CDR3 loop spans 16 amino acids. The germline V gene has CDR1 ENHRY and CDR2 SYGVKD. The CDR3 is CAISVDPGQGSTEAFF. The CDR3 nucleotides read TGTGCCATCAGTGTGGACCCGGGACAGGGATCCACTGAAGCTTTCTTT.